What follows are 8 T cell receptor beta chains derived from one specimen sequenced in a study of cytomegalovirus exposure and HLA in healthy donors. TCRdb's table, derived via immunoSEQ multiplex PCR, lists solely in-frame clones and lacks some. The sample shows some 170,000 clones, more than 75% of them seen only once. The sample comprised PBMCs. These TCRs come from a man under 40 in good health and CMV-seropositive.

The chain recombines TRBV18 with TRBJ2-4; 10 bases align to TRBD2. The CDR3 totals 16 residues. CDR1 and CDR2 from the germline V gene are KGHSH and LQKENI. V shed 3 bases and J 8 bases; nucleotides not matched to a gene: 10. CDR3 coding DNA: TGTGCCAGCTCACCGTTAGCGGGAGGAAACTTGGACATTCAGTACTTC. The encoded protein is CASSPLAGGNLDIQYF.

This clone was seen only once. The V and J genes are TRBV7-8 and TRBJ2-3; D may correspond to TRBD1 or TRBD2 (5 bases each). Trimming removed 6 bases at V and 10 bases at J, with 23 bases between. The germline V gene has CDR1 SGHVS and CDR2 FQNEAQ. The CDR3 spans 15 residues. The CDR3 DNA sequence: TGTGCCAGCAGGCCCGGGACGGGGCCCGTAATGCCGCAGTATTTT. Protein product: CASRPGTGPVMPQYF.

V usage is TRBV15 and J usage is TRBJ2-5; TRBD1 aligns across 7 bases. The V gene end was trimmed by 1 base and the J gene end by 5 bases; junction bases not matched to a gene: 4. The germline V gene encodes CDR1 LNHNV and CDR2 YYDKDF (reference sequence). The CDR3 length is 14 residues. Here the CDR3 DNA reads TGTGCCACCAGCAGAGGGGGGACAGCGGAGACCCAGTACTTC. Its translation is CATSRGGTAETQYF. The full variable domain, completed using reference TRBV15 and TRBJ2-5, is DAMVIQNPRYQVTQFGKPVTLSCSQTLNHNVMYWYQQKSSQAPKLLFHYYDKDFNNEADTPDNFQSRRPNTSFCFLDIRSPGLGDTAMYLCATSRGGTAETQYFGPGTRLLVL.

The CDR3 loop is CASSPTRDRVSSPLHF. The CDR3 nucleotides read TGTGCCAGCAGTCCGACCCGGGACAGGGTGTCTTCACCCCTCCACTTT. The rearrangement joins TRBV6-4 to TRBJ1-6, with 9 bases identical to TRBD1. The germline CDR1 and CDR2 sequences are MRHNA and SNTAGT. The CDR3 sequence is 16 residues long. J lost 9 bases, V lost 5 bases, and 11 bases had no gene match.

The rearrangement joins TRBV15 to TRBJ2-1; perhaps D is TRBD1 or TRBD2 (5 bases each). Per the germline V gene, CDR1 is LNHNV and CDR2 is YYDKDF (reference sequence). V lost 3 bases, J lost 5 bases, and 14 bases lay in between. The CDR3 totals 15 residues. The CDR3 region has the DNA TGTGCCACCAGCAGTTTTGGGGACGGGGACAATGAGCAGTTCTTC. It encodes CATSSFGDGDNEQFF.

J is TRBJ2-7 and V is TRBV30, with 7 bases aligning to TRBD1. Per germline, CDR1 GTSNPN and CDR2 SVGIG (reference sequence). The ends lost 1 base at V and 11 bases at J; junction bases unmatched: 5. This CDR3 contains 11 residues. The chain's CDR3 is CAWSGQGGEYF. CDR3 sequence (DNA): TGTGCCTGGAGTGGACAGGGCGGAGAGTACTTC. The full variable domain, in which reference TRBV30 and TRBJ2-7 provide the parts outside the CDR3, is SQTIHQWPATLVQPVGSPLSLECTVEGTSNPNLYWYRQAAGRGLQLLFYSVGIGQISSEVPQNLSASRPQDRQFILSSKKLLLSDSGFYLCAWSGQGGEYFGPGTRLTVT.

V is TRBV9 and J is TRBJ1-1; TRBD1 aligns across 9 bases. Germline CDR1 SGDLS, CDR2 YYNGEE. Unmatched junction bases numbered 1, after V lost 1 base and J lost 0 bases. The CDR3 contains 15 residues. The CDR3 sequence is CASSVRQGVNTEAFF. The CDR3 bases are TGTGCCAGCAGCGTACGACAGGGGGTGAACACTGAAGCTTTCTTT.

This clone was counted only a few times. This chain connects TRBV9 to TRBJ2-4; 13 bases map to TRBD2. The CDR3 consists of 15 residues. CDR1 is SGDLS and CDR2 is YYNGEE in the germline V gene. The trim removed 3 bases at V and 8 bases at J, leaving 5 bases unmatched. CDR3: CASSDGTSGTYIQYF. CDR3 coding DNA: TGTGCCAGCAGCGATGGGACTAGCGGGACTTACATTCAGTACTTC. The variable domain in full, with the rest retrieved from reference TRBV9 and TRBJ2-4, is DSGVTQTPKHLITATGQRVTLRCSPRSGDLSVYWYQQSLDQGLQFLIQYYNGEERAKGNILERFSAQQFPDLHSELNLSSLELGDSALYFCASSDGTSGTYIQYFGAGTRLSVL.